Below, 29 T cell receptor beta chains from the same sample are listed, as sequenced in a study of blood T cell repertoires in COVID-19. Clones were sequenced by immunoSEQ multiplex PCR, and TCRdb holds only the in-frame ones, with some missing. Among around 84,000 clones listed, 85% were seen once. Sequences were obtained from peripheral blood. The receptors derive from an elderly man with active or convalescent COVID-19.

This clone turned up a few times. Germline is not matched at one junction end, which may reflect a read error. This sequence joins TRBV7-7 and TRBJ2-2, with TRBD1 matching 8 bases. The CDR3 has 15 amino acids. Per the germline V gene, CDR1 is SSHAT and CDR2 is FNYEAQ (reference sequence). Here the CDR3 DNA reads TGTGCTAGCAGTCCGACAGGGGTCCACACCGGGGAGCTGTTTTTT. Translated, it gives CASSPTGVHTGELFF. Full variable domain (missing parts from reference TRBV7-7 and TRBJ2-2): GAGVSQSPRYKVTKRGQDVTLRCDPISSHATLYWYQQALGQGPEFLTYFNYEAQPDKSGLPSDRFSAERPEGSISTLTIQRTEQRDSAMYRCASSPTGVHTGELFFGEGSRLTVL.

This clone has only a few counts. The chain joins TRBV2 to TRBJ1-6; D is uncertain. The germline CDR1 and CDR2 sequences are SNHLY and FYNNEI. The CDR3 is 14 residues long. The V gene lost 8 bases and the J gene lost 5 bases, with 13 bases spanning the gap. CDR3 loop: CASSPLRDNSPLHF. The CDR3, as DNA: TGTGCCAGCTCCCCGCTGAGGGATAATTCACCCCTCCACTTT.

The chain couples TRBV18 to TRBJ2-1; 8 nucleotides match TRBD2. From germline, CDR1 is KGHSH and CDR2 LQKENI. The ends lost 5 bases at V and 6 bases at J; junction bases unmatched: 3. The CDR3 length is 13 residues. The CDR3, as DNA: TGTGCCAGCTCATCCGGGACTAGCAATGAGCAGTTCTTC. It translates to CASSSGTSNEQFF.

CDR3 nucleotide sequence: TGTGCCAGCAGTATCGAGGCGGTGACCCAGTACTTC. Translated: CASSIEAVTQYF. The chain couples TRBV2 to TRBJ2-5; no clear D. Germline V gene sequence: CDR1 SNHLY, CDR2 FYNNEI. CDR3 length equals 12 residues. Deletions cut 5 bases from V and 7 bases from J, with 11 bases between.

The chain joins TRBV6-1 to TRBJ1-5; D gene uncertain. CDR1 and CDR2 (germline): MNHNS, SASEGT. The CDR3 runs 12 residues. V lost 3 bases and J lost 15, with 15 bases in between. Here the CDR3 DNA reads TGTGCCAGCAGTGAGTATTTGTCAGGCCGGCATTTT. Amino acids: CASSEYLSGRHF.

The J gene is TRBJ1-1, the V gene TRBV11-2, with no clear D. The CDR3 spans 14 residues. CDR1 SGHAT and CDR2 FQNNGV come from the germline V gene. V was cut by 3 bases and J by 0 bases, with 8 bases left in between. CDR3 protein: CASSFTAMNTEAFF. The CDR3 DNA follows: TGTGCCAGCAGCTTTACAGCAATGAACACTGAAGCTTTCTTT.

The rearrangement uses TRBV7-8 and TRBJ2-1, with D possibly being TRBD1 (5 bases). The length of the CDR3 is 15 residues. Germline CDR1 reads SGHVS; CDR2 reads FQNEAQ. Deletions cut 1 base from V and 3 bases from J, with 10 bases between. CDR3 sequence reads: CASSLESRGYNEQFF. CDR3 sequence (DNA): TGTGCCAGCAGCTTAGAGTCTAGGGGCTACAATGAGCAGTTCTTC.

This chain joins TRBV19 and TRBJ2-3; 11 nucleotides agree with TRBD2. V dropped 6 bases and J dropped 3; count of bases not matched to a gene: 11. This CDR3 is built from 17 residues. The germline V gene encodes CDR1 LNHDA and CDR2 SQIVND (reference sequence). This chain's CDR3 is CASRDWKRTSGTDTQYF. CDR3 DNA sequence: TGTGCCAGTAGGGACTGGAAGAGGACTAGCGGGACAGATACGCAGTATTTT.

The V and J genes are TRBV11-3 and TRBJ2-5; weak D call: TRBD2 (6 bases). Germline V CDR1 and CDR2: SGHNT, YENEEA. V gave up 4 bases and J gave up 5 bases, with 23 bases separating them. The CDR3 loop spans 17 amino acids. CDR3 coding DNA: TGTGCCAGCAGCTCCTCCGAGGATACGGGAGTAGGGGAGACCCAGTACTTC. Its protein is CASSSSEDTGVGETQYF. Full variable domain (missing parts from reference TRBV11-3 and TRBJ2-5): EAGVVQSPRYKIIEKKQPVAFWCNPISGHNTLYWYLQNLGQGPELLIRYENEEAVDDSQLPKDRFSAERLKGVDSTLKIQPAELGDSAVYLCASSSSEDTGVGETQYFGPGTRLLVL.

This rearrangement joins TRBV5-4 to TRBJ1-6; perhaps TRBD1 as D (5 bases). The germline V gene has CDR1 SGHNT and CDR2 YYREEE (reference sequence). This CDR3 has 11 residues. CDR3 protein: CAEGRGSPLHF. CDR3 sequence (DNA): TGTGCGGAGGGGAGAGGATCACCCCTCCACTTT.

CDR3 protein: CASKPGQNTGELFF. CDR3 nucleotides: TGTGCCAGCAAGCCGGGTCAGAACACCGGGGAGCTGTTTTTT. The chain is built from TRBV2 and TRBJ2-2; D is undetermined. V gave up 7 bases and J gave up 1 base, with 10 bases separating them. Germline V gene data show CDR1 as SNHLY and CDR2 as FYNNEI. The CDR3 consists of 14 residues.

This clone occurred a few times. The V call is TRBV28, the J call TRBJ2-5; 8 nucleotides agree with TRBD1. The CDR3 contains 14 residues. Germline V gene data show CDR1 as MDHEN and CDR2 as SYDVKM. V was clipped by 6 bases and J by 0 bases; unmatched bases: 3. CDR3 sequence: CASSDRGDQETQYF. CDR3 nucleotides: TGTGCCAGCAGCGACAGGGGCGACCAAGAGACCCAGTACTTC. The entire variable domain, with the rest obtained from reference TRBV28 and TRBJ2-5, is as follows: DVKVTQSSRYLVKRTGEKVFLECVQDMDHENMFWYRQDPGLGLRLIYFSYDVKMKEKGDIPEGYSVSREKKERFSLILESASTNQTSMYLCASSDRGDQETQYFGPGTRLLVL.

The chain is built from TRBV12-3 or TRBV12-4 and TRBJ1-3, with D uncertain. V was shortened by 6 bases and J by 0 bases, with 6 bases between the two germline ends. CDR3 size: 13 residues. The CDR3 region has the DNA TGTGCCAGCAGCGAGTACTCTGGAAACACCATATATTTT. This encodes CASSEYSGNTIYF.

This clone was seen only a few times. This sequence joins TRBV21-1 and TRBJ2-7; no check of the table's D call, TRBD1, against the DNA was made. TRBV21-1 counts as a pseudogene. The CDR3 length is 14 residues. The CDR3 reads CAVPLGRGLYEQYV. The CDR3, as DNA: TGTGCCGTCCCATTGGGCAGGGGGCTCTACGAGCAGTACGTC.

This sequence joins TRBV19 and TRBJ1-5; D remains ambiguous. The germline CDR1 and CDR2 sequences are LNHDA and SQIVND (reference sequence). CDR3 length: 12 amino acids. With 7 bases removed from V and 1 base from J, the gap between germline ends came to 5 bases. This CDR3 is CASKISNQPQHF. The CDR3 DNA reads TGTGCCAGTAAAATAAGCAATCAGCCCCAGCATTTT.

The J gene is TRBJ1-5, the V gene TRBV30; 7 nucleotides match TRBD1. The CDR3 totals 17 residues. The J segment lost 6 bases and the V segment lost 1 base, leaving 15 bases of the junction unmatched. Germline loops: CDR1 GTSNPN, CDR2 SVGIG (reference sequence). CDR3 sequence: CAWSGTGGAIWGQPQHF. Here the CDR3 DNA reads TGTGCCTGGAGTGGGACAGGTGGGGCCATTTGGGGTCAGCCCCAGCATTTT.

The rearrangement uses TRBV7-6 and TRBJ2-1, with 14 bases matching TRBD2. The CDR3 length is 14 residues. Trimming took 7 bases from V and 9 from J; bases not matched to a gene: 5. Germline assignment: CDR1 SGHVS and CDR2 FNYEAQ. The CDR3 loop reads CASMGLAGASEQFF. DNA of the CDR3: TGTGCCAGCATGGGACTAGCGGGAGCTAGTGAGCAGTTCTTC.

The chain carries TRBV5-1 and TRBJ2-1, with 12 bases lining up with TRBD2. V shed 5 bases and J 9 bases; nucleotides not matched to a gene: 15. CDR3 length: 17 residues. Germline V lookup: CDR1 SGHRS, CDR2 YFSETQ. The CDR3 coding sequence is TGCGCCAGCAGGGCCAGGGCTAGCGGGAGGGGAGATGGTGAGCAGTTCTTC. Translation: CASRARASGRGDGEQFF.

The chain carries TRBV5-5 and TRBJ2-5, with a weak D call TRBD2 (5 bases). Per the germline V gene, CDR1 is SGHKS and CDR2 is YYEKEE (reference sequence). CDR3 size: 13 residues. The V gene lost 3 bases and the J gene lost 5 bases, with 11 bases spanning the gap. The CDR3 coding sequence is TGTGCCAGCAGCTCGGGGTGGTTCGAGACCCAGTACTTC. It translates to CASSSGWFETQYF.

The chain joins TRBV7-3 to TRBJ1-3; no clear D. In germline, CDR1 is SGHTA, CDR2 FQGTGA. V was shortened by 0 bases and J by 3 bases, with 9 bases between the two germline ends. This CDR3 has 15 residues. CDR3 sequence reads: CASSLTPGSGNTIYF. The CDR3 DNA follows: TGTGCCAGCAGCTTAACTCCGGGGAGTGGAAACACCATATATTTT.

The chain employs TRBV27 and TRBJ1-1; the D is unclear. This CDR3 comprises 15 residues. Trimming took 5 bases from V and 1 from J, leaving 14 bases between them. Germline assignment: CDR1 MNHEY and CDR2 SMNVEV (reference sequence). The CDR3 region is CASSRVQRQNTEAFF. The CDR3 DNA follows: TGTGCCAGCAGTCGTGTGCAGAGACAGAACACTGAAGCTTTCTTT.

The rearrangement links TRBV5-1 to TRBJ2-5, with a tentative D call TRBD2 (6 bases). Germline V gene data show CDR1 as SGHRS and CDR2 as YFSETQ. V was pared by 5 bases and J by 5 bases, with 19 bases between. The CDR3 is 15 residues long. The CDR3 coding sequence is TGCGCCAGCAGGCCCCAGTCCGGGAGCGGGGAGACCCAGTACTTC. Its protein is CASRPQSGSGETQYF.

This clone has at least ten counts. The chain is built from TRBV3-1 (or the pseudogene TRBV3-2) and TRBJ2-1; TRBD2 might be the D (10 bases). CDR1 LGHDT and CDR2 YNNKEL come from the germline V gene (reference sequence). The CDR3 runs to 21 residues. V was clipped by 4 bases and J by 5 bases, with 33 bases between them. CDR3 coding DNA: TGTGCCAGCAGCCGTTTACAGGGGGCGAATAAGCGGGAGGGAGGTCACAATGAGCAGTTCTTC. This sequence encodes CASSRLQGANKREGGHNEQFF.

DNA for the CDR3: TGTGCCAGTAGTCCCATCGGGGAGCTTAATGAAAAACTGTTTTTT. It specifies CASSPIGELNEKLFF. This rearrangement joins TRBV19 to TRBJ1-4; no definite D call. Germline-derived CDR1 and CDR2 are LNHDA and SQIVND (reference sequence). V lost 5 bases, J lost 4 bases, and 14 bases lay in between. The CDR3 sequence is 15 residues long. The full variable domain, rest sourced from reference TRBV19 and TRBJ1-4, is DGGITQSPKYLFRKEGQNVTLSCEQNLNHDAMYWYRQDPGQGLRLIYYSQIVNDFQKGDIAEGYSVSREKKESFPLTVTSAQKNPTAFYLCASSPIGELNEKLFFGSGTQLSVL.

The chain has TRBV29-1 and TRBJ1-1; the D is unclear. CDR3 size: 12 residues. Per germline, CDR1 SQVTM and CDR2 ANQGSEA. V was clipped by 1 base and J by 7 bases, with 10 bases between them. Written as DNA, the CDR3 is TGCAGCGTTGAAGTTCAGGCATATGAAGCTTTCTTT. It codes for CSVEVQAYEAFF.

This clone was picked up one time. The chain couples TRBV30 to TRBJ2-5; D is possibly TRBD1 (5 bases). The ends were cut back, 6 bases at V and 5 bases at J, with 16 bases in the middle. This CDR3 has 13 amino acids. CDR1 is GTSNPN, CDR2 SVGIG, per germline (reference sequence). In DNA, the CDR3 is TGTGCCTGCCCGACAGTAAATGGGGAGACCCAGTACTTC. Translated: CACPTVNGETQYF.

The V gene is TRBV10-3, the J gene TRBJ2-1; TRBD2 is a possible D gene (6 bases). This CDR3 comprises 16 residues. Germline V CDR1 and CDR2: ENHRY, SYGVKD. V was pared by 0 bases and J by 0 bases, with 9 bases between. The CDR3 nucleotides are TGTGCCATCAGTGAGTCGACTAGATCCTCCTACAATGAGCAGTTCTTC. The encoded protein is CAISESTRSSYNEQFF.

The chain is built from TRBV19 and TRBJ1-5; D is unresolved. Germline V gene sequence: CDR1 LNHDA, CDR2 SQIVND (reference sequence). The CDR3 spans 13 residues. V gave up 5 bases and J gave up 7 bases, with 12 bases separating them. The CDR3 DNA sequence: TGTGCCAGTAGTCGGCAGGTTGCGCAGCCCCAGCATTTT. It translates to CASSRQVAQPQHF.

Regarding this clone: The junction and the germline gene differ at one end; a read error may be behind it. This chain uses TRBV2 with TRBJ2-5; D gene uncertain. Germline V gene lookup returns CDR1 SNHLY and CDR2 FYNNEI. This CDR3 is built from 12 residues. DNA for the CDR3: TGTGCCAGCAGCGAAGCCGGGGAGACCCAGTACTTC. It translates to CASSEAGETQYF.